This T cell receptor beta chain was observed in a study of identical twins. General study results and limits: While abundant cord blood beta clonotypes carried fewer insertions, memory repertoires showed no such pattern. Partly confounded zero-insertion analyses could result from invariant MAIT and iNKT cells. Out-of-frame alpha sequences that twins shared showed excess low generation probability.

In its sample, this clonotype was seen a few times. Its antigen is currently unknown. A universal primer binding site was introduced by template switching. The final cDNA contained unique molecular identifiers. Using its own MiXCR run on the 5' RACE reads, TCRdb lists one record per CDR3 protein. The repertoire has 250,000 or so distinct CDR3 sequences, 10% to 15% of them found once; the top ten carry roughly 4.2%. The same sample was also studied in work on yellow fever vaccine responses in identical twins.

The source of this sequence is a young woman in good health. Sequencing used memory (CD45RO+) T cells sorted from blood.

In DNA form, the CDR3 reads TGTGCCAGCAGATACTCCGGGACTAGCGGGAAGGTTCACGGGGAGCTGTTTTTT. Protein: CASRYSGTSGKVHGELFF. V is TRBV11-1 and J is TRBJ2-2; 13 bases agree with TRBD2. The CDR3 is 18 amino acids. CDR1 is SGHAT, CDR2 FQDESV, per germline (reference sequence). The junction had 14 bases not matched to a gene; V was cut back by 6 bases and J by 7 bases.